This T cell receptor beta chain was recovered during a study of cytomegalovirus exposure and HLA in healthy donors. Study-wide points: Sequencing likely caused a cluster of highly shared sequence variants. The dataset shows that most TCR sequences were rare, while some public TCRs occurred in many donors.

The CDR3 extends over 19 amino acids. Per germline, CDR1 MNHNS and CDR2 SASEGT. J was trimmed by 0 bases and V by 2 bases; bases with no gene match: 9. Primers for the PCR totalled 60 Vbeta and 13 Jbeta. Repertoires were generated with immunoSEQ multiplex PCR, while TCRdb's copy carries only in-frame clones and drops some. In the table there are 150,000 to 200,000 clones, 60% to 80% of which are singletons. This clone was seen more than once but under ten times. Its antigen is not identified. All donors participated as healthy donors of bone marrow. When sampled, the donors appeared nominally healthy, though they likely had unrecorded immune exposures.

This clonotype was obtained from a man aged 35-49 years in good health and CMV-seronegative. What was sequenced was PBMCs. J is TRBJ2-7 and V is TRBV6-1, with TRBD2 matching 14 bases. In DNA, the CDR3 is TGTGCCAGCAGTGAAACCTGGACTAGCGGGAGGTTCGTCTCCTACGAGCAGTACTTC. Translated, it gives CASSETWTSGRFVSYEQYF.